This TCR beta chain was retrieved from a study of blood T cell repertoires in COVID-19. Study background: Sources were T cells, B-cell-depleted T cells, or PBMCs; the material itself was cDNA or gDNA.

Trimming took off 4 bases at V and 5 bases at J, with 15 bases between the two ends. Looked up from germline, CDR1 is SGHRS and CDR2 is YFSETQ. This CDR3 is 14 amino acids long. Libraries were prepared by immunoSEQ multiplex PCR; TCRdb keeps only in-frame clonotypes and omits some of them. The table includes 200,000 to 250,000 clones, 88% detected once. Participants were aged about 18 to 89 years, lived in about 26 US areas, and enrolled virtually. Donors in Cohort 3 who had recovered were those with two negative PCRs, healthcare professional clearance, or resolution of their symptoms. The receptor was derived from a woman in her thirties who had recovered from COVID-19. The sequencing sample was made of PBMCs or T cells enriched from blood (not recorded which). V usage is TRBV5-1 and J usage is TRBJ1-2, with a weak D call TRBD1 (5 bases). For the CDR3, the DNA is TGCGCCAGCAGCCCCCGGGAGAGGGGATATGGCTACACCTTC. Protein product: CASSPRERGYGYTF.